A selection of T cell receptor beta chains follows, all from one sample in a study of blood T cell repertoires in COVID-19. The protocol was immunoSEQ multiplex PCR, while the TCRdb copy is restricted to in-frame clones and leaves out a portion. The data hold around 110,000 clones, with around 80% observed a single time. The sample comprised peripheral blood. These receptors came from a man between 65 and 85 years old with active or convalescent COVID-19. Both conserved end residues are part of each CDR3. The D gene is left open where the match is weak. Rows may omit the clone size; those that give it use once, few, many or a size class.

clone size	V gene	J gene	D gene	CDR3 protein	CDR3 DNA
-	TRBV28	TRBJ1-5	-	CASGPDSNQPQHF	TGTGCCAGTGGGCCCGATAGCAATCAGCCCCAGCATTTT
-	TRBV7-8	TRBJ1-1	-	CASSSGQLNTEAFF	TGTGCCAGCAGCTCCGGACAGCTGAACACTGAAGCTTTCTTT
-	TRBV7-3	TRBJ2-2	-	CASSPRSSVGGELFF	TGTGCCAGCAGCCCACGATCTAGCGTCGGCGGGGAGCTGTTTTTT
-	TRBV5-1	TRBJ1-4	TRBD1	CASSTGQLNEKLFF	TGCGCCAGCAGCACGGGACAGCTTAATGAAAAACTGTTTTTT
-	TRBV28	TRBJ2-7	-	CASASGGGPSYEQYF	TGTGCCAGCGCTTCCGGCGGGGGCCCGTCCTACGAGCAGTACTTC
-	TRBV9	TRBJ2-7	TRBD1	CASPQDRDYEQYF	TGTGCCAGCCCTCAGGACAGGGACTACGAGCAGTACTTC
-	TRBV29-1	TRBJ1-1	-	CSAGQANTEAFF	TGCAGCGCTGGACAAGCGAACACTGAAGCTTTCTTT
-	TRBV13	TRBJ2-7	-	CASSLVGLRRSYEQYF	TGTGCCAGCAGCTTAGTCGGACTAAGGAGGTCCTACGAGCAGTACTTC
-	TRBV7-9	TRBJ2-5	TRBD2	CASSPGLAGETQYF	TGTGCCAGCAGCCCCGGTCTAGCGGGGGAGACCCAGTACTTC
-	TRBV18	TRBJ1-1	TRBD1	CASSRQGEWSEAFF	TGTGCCAGCTCACGACAGGGAGAATGGTCTGAAGCTTTCTTT
-	TRBV3-1/TRBV3-2	TRBJ1-1	-	CASSRSGGTEAFF	TGTGCCAGCAGCCGCTCCGGGGGCACTGAAGCTTTCTTT
-	TRBV2	TRBJ1-1	-	CATQAEMNTEAFF	TGTGCCACCCAGGCAGAGATGAACACTGAAGCTTTCTTT
-	TRBV29-1	TRBJ2-1	-	CSVDGFYNEQFF	TGCAGCGTTGACGGGTTCTACAATGAGCAGTTCTTC
-	TRBV28	TRBJ2-3	TRBD1	CASSSGQAPTDTQYF	TGTGCCAGCAGTTCCGGACAGGCCCCGACAGATACGCAGTATTTT
-	TRBV12-3/TRBV12-4	TRBJ2-1	-	CASSFRGINEQFF	TGTGCCAGCAGTTTTCGGGGGATCAATGAGCAGTTCTTC
-	TRBV2	TRBJ2-2	-	CASSVERGNTGELFF	TGTGCCAGCAGTGTAGAGCGAGGAAACACCGGGGAGCTGTTTTTT
-	TRBV4-3	TRBJ2-1	TRBD2	CASSQDLASGRWSSYNEQFF	TGCGCCAGCAGCCAAGATTTGGCTAGCGGGAGATGGAGCTCCTACAATGAGCAGTTCTTC
-	TRBV9	TRBJ1-6	-	CASSGDRNSPLHF	TGTGCCAGCAGCGGCGACAGAAATTCACCCCTCCACTTT
-	TRBV5-7	TRBJ2-7	TRBD1	CASSGKGEGACEQYF	TGTGCCAGCAGCGGGAAAGGAGAGGGGGCCTGCGAGCAGTACTTC
once	TRBV5-1	TRBJ1-1	-	CASSLTGHTEAFF	TGCGCCAGCAGCCTAACAGGGCACACTGAAGCTTTCTTT
once	TRBV4-3	TRBJ2-1	-	CASSQDRGLYNEQFF	TGCGCCAGCAGCCAAGACAGGGGTCTTTACAATGAGCAGTTCTTC
-	TRBV19	TRBJ1-6	TRBD1	CASSPRQGHNSPLHF	TGTGCCAGTAGTCCAAGACAGGGACATAATTCACCCCTCCACTTT
-	TRBV4-2	TRBJ1-3	-	CASSQDPEGYSGNTIYF	TGTGCCAGCAGCCAAGATCCGGAGGGCTACTCTGGAAACACCATATATTTT
-	TRBV6-5	TRBJ2-5	TRBD2	CASSYSGLAGFGTQYF	TGTGCCAGCAGTTACTCGGGACTAGCGGGGTTCGGGACCCAGTACTTC
-	TRBV21-1	TRBJ2-1	-	CASRMGQTTSYNEQFF	TGTGCCAGCAGAATGGGACAGACCACCTCCTACAATGAGCAGTTCTTC
few	TRBV29-1	TRBJ1-2	-	CSGGENYGYTF	TGCAGTGGGGGGGAGAACTATGGCTACACCTTC
-	TRBV19	TRBJ2-5	TRBD1	CASNPSDRGATQYF	TGTGCCAGTAATCCCTCTGACAGGGGAGCGACCCAGTACTTC
-	TRBV5-5	TRBJ1-1	TRBD1	CASYGQAHTEAFF	TGTGCCAGCTACGGACAGGCCCACACTGAAGCTTTCTTT
-	TRBV7-6	TRBJ1-4	-	CASSLVQGTNEKLFF	TGTGCCAGCAGCTTAGTACAGGGCACTAATGAAAAACTGTTTTTT
-	TRBV29-1	TRBJ2-1	TRBD2	CSVLAGFSYNEQFF	TGCAGCGTTTTAGCGGGGTTCTCCTACAATGAGCAGTTCTTC
-	TRBV7-2	TRBJ2-7	TRBD2	CASSRLAGGEQYF	TGTGCCAGCAGCCGACTAGCGGGAGGCGAGCAGTACTTC
-	TRBV11-3	TRBJ1-5	-	CASSLLSPGHQPQHF	TGTGCCAGCAGCTTATTAAGTCCAGGGCATCAGCCCCAGCATTTT
-	TRBV7-8	TRBJ2-1	TRBD1	CASSPYRDSTTYNEQFF	TGTGCCAGCAGCCCCTATAGGGACAGTACCACCTACAATGAGCAGTTCTTC
-	TRBV19	TRBJ2-3	-	CASSPGAGGSTDTQYF	TGTGCCAGTAGTCCCGGGGCTGGGGGCTCCACAGATACGCAGTATTTT
few	TRBV6-5	TRBJ2-4	-	CASSYSRGVAKNIQYF	TGTGCCAGCAGTTACTCGAGAGGCGTGGCCAAAAACATTCAGTACTTC
-	TRBV9	TRBJ2-2	TRBD2	CASSVGPSGRSTGELFF	TGTGCCAGCAGCGTAGGCCCAAGCGGGAGGAGCACCGGGGAGCTGTTTTTT
-	TRBV11-3	TRBJ2-5	TRBD2	CASSFSGGHQETQYF	TGTGCCAGCAGCTTTAGCGGGGGCCACCAAGAGACCCAGTACTTC
-	TRBV19	TRBJ1-4	-	CASSLGRGGEKLFF	TGTGCCAGTAGTCTAGGACGAGGCGGCGAAAAACTGTTTTTT
-	TRBV12-5	TRBJ2-5	-	CASGLGMGTGGVGTQYF	-
many	TRBV27	TRBJ1-6	TRBD1	CASSRTTGGNNSPLHF	TGTGCCAGCAGCCGTACGACAGGGGGAAATAATTCACCCCTCCACTTT
-	TRBV6-2/TRBV6-3	TRBJ2-5	-	CASSSGTHFQGETQYF	TGTGCCAGCAGCTCCGGGACACACTTTCAGGGGGAGACCCAGTACTTC
-	TRBV9	TRBJ2-1	-	CASSAPGVGSYNEQFF	TGTGCCAGCAGCGCCCCGGGGGTAGGCTCCTACAATGAGCAGTTCTTC